Below are 18 T cell receptor beta chains sequenced from a single sample in a study of T-cell reconstitution after alpha-beta-depleted transplantation in children. It was with unique molecular identifiers that the TCRbeta library was prepared. MiXCR, applied by TCRdb to the PCR reads, yields one record per CDR3 protein. The repertoire holds a few hundred thousand distinct CDR3 sequences, with roughly 9% as singletons. The sample consisted of PBMCs from the stem cell graft donor, taken from the stem cell graft. The source of these receptors is a human donor who donated a stem cell graft to a child with acute lymphoblastic leukemia.

This chain uses TRBV12-3 or TRBV12-4 with TRBJ1-4; D not resolved. CDR3 size: 15 residues. Trimming took off 3 bases at V and 8 bases at J, with 16 bases between the two ends. The CDR3 DNA reads as TGTGCCAGCAGTTTCCAGGCACGTGTTGGAGAAAAACTGTTTTTT. This encodes CASSFQARVGEKLFF.

The chain recombines TRBV15 with TRBJ2-2; tentatively, D is TRBD1 or TRBD2 (5 bases each). The CDR3 runs to 17 residues. Germline lookup yields CDR1 LNHNV and CDR2 YYDKDF (reference sequence). V lost 0 bases to trimming and J lost 4 bases, with 15 bases between them. CDR3 DNA sequence: TGTGCCACCAGCAGAGATGAGGGGCAGGGAAGCACCGGGGAGCTGTTTTTT. Its translation is CATSRDEGQGSTGELFF. The full variable domain, completed using reference TRBV15 and TRBJ2-2, is DAMVIQNPRYQVTQFGKPVTLSCSQTLNHNVMYWYQQKSSQAPKLLFHYYDKDFNNEADTPDNFQSRRPNTSFCFLDIRSPGLGDTAMYLCATSRDEGQGSTGELFFGEGSRLTVL.

This clonotype turned up a few times. The chain links TRBV4-3 to TRBJ1-6; no reliable D call. The germline CDR1 and CDR2 sequences are LGHNA and YSLEER. V lost 1 base, J lost 9 bases, and 19 bases lay in between. This CDR3 has 17 amino acids. The CDR3 is CASSQVLARKEGSPLHF. The CDR3 DNA sequence: TGCGCCAGCAGCCAAGTCCTCGCCCGGAAAGAGGGTTCACCCCTCCACTTT.

This chain joins TRBV5-5 and TRBJ1-2, with D possibly being TRBD1 (5 bases). Trimming left V 4 bases short and J 4 bases short, with 17 bases between. This CDR3 contains 15 residues. Germline CDR1 and CDR2: SGHKS and YYEKEE (reference sequence). This chain's CDR3 is CASSVRDRGSYGYTF. CDR3 coding DNA: TGTGCCAGCAGCGTAAGGGACCGGGGAAGCTATGGCTACACCTTC.

There are many counts of this clonotype. The V call is TRBV12-3 or TRBV12-4, the J call TRBJ1-6; D is undetermined. The CDR3 is 15 amino acids. Between the trimmed V and J ends, which lost 3 bases and 7 bases, there was a span of 13 bases. The CDR3, as DNA: TGTGCCAGCAGTTTCACGGCAGGAGGAAATTCACCCCTCCACTTT. Its translation is CASSFTAGGNSPLHF.

This clonotype was seen at least ten times. The chain couples TRBV5-1 to TRBJ1-2; D call uncertain. The V end was cut by 0 bases, the J end by 1 base, with 7 bases between. The germline gives CDR1 SGHRS, CDR2 YFSETQ. CDR3 length: 14 residues. CDR3 DNA: TGCGCCAGCAGCTTGGGGCAAATTAACTATGGCTACACCTTC. It codes for CASSLGQINYGYTF.

The chain links TRBV2 to TRBJ1-1, with TRBD1 matching over 7 bases. Germline V gene sequence: CDR1 SNHLY, CDR2 FYNNEI. V gave up 7 bases and J gave up 2 bases; unmatched junction bases: 7. CDR3 length: 14 residues. The CDR3 DNA reads as TGTGCCAGCACCCTACAGGGGAAAAACACTGAAGCTTTCTTT. Translated, it gives CASTLQGKNTEAFF.

This clonotype was recorded many times. This chain uses TRBV28 with TRBJ2-3, with D maybe TRBD2 (5 bases). CDR1 is MDHEN, CDR2 SYDVKM, per germline. V dropped 5 bases and J dropped 5 bases, with 17 bases sitting between them. The CDR3 consists of 15 residues. As DNA, the CDR3 is TGTGCCAGCAGTGCCCTACTACTAGTCAGAGATACGCAGTATTTT. Protein sequence: CASSALLLVRDTQYF.

There are many counts of this clonotype. The chain has TRBV27 and TRBJ2-1; the match to TRBD2 covers 10 bases. Germline V CDR1 and CDR2: MNHEY, SMNVEV (reference sequence). Trimming took 5 bases from V and 9 from J; bases not matched to a gene: 16. The CDR3 extends over 17 amino acids. In nucleotides, the CDR3 is TGTGCCAGCAGTGCACCGATACTAGCGGGGACTGTGGGTGAGCAGTTCTTC. It specifies CASSAPILAGTVGEQFF.

This clonotype was seen more than once but under ten times. The chain uses TRBV12-3 or TRBV12-4 and TRBJ2-3, with TRBD2 matching over 9 bases. The CDR3 loop spans 15 amino acids. The V gene end was trimmed by 3 bases and the J gene end by 5 bases; junction bases not matched to a gene: 6. The CDR3 spells CASSLAGGPEDTQYF. The CDR3 coding sequence is TGTGCCAGCAGTTTGGCGGGGGGGCCTGAAGATACGCAGTATTTT.

The sample holds many counts of this clonotype. The gene calls are TRBV11-2 and TRBJ2-2; 10 bases align to TRBD2. This CDR3 has 18 amino acids. J lost 1 base, V lost 2 bases, and 7 bases had no gene match. Germline V CDR1 and CDR2: SGHAT, FQNNGV. The CDR3 reads CASSLSLAGAENTGELFF. The CDR3 DNA follows: TGTGCCAGCAGCTTATCTCTAGCGGGGGCCGAGAACACCGGGGAGCTGTTTTTT.

The chain employs TRBV11-2 and TRBJ1-5; TRBD1 is a possible D gene (6 bases). Germline CDR1 is SGHAT and CDR2 is FQNNGV. Trimming removed 5 bases from V and 12 bases from J, with 17 bases in between. The CDR3 contains 13 residues. The CDR3 reads CASSPGRGERQHF. DNA for the CDR3: TGTGCCAGCAGCCCCGGGAGGGGGGAGCGCCAGCATTTT.

Only a few counts were recorded for this clonotype. CDR3 loop: CASSSTTGFPYEQYF. The CDR3 nucleotides read TGTGCCAGCAGCTCCACGACAGGGTTCCCCTACGAGCAGTACTTC. This rearrangement joins TRBV11-2 to TRBJ2-7; 7 bases match TRBD1. The germline CDR1 and CDR2 sequences are SGHAT and FQNNGV. The CDR3 runs to 15 residues. The V segment lost 4 bases and the J segment 2 bases; nucleotides outside the gene matches: 8.

This chain joins TRBV6-5 and TRBJ1-5, with 8 positions matching TRBD1. V shed 6 bases and J 1 base; nucleotides not matched to a gene: 11. Germline loops: CDR1 MNHEY, CDR2 SVGAGI. This CDR3 region has 17 residues. This CDR3 is CASRGLQGEASNQPQHF. The CDR3 bases are TGTGCCAGCAGGGGACTACAGGGGGAGGCGAGCAATCAGCCCCAGCATTTT.

This clonotype was counted ten times or more. V usage is TRBV27 and J usage is TRBJ2-5, with 8 bases lining up with TRBD1. J lost 4 bases, V lost 5 bases, and 6 bases had no gene match. Germline CDR1 and CDR2: MNHEY and SMNVEV (reference sequence). The CDR3 extends over 14 amino acids. The CDR3 protein is CASSPRQGRETQYF. The CDR3 bases are TGTGCCAGCAGTCCCCGACAGGGGCGAGAGACCCAGTACTTC.

This clonotype was found a few times. The rearrangement links TRBV11-2 to TRBJ2-7; weak D call: TRBD1 (5 bases). The V end was cut by 4 bases, the J end by 4 bases, with 20 bases between. Germline values: CDR1 SGHAT, CDR2 FQNNGV. The CDR3 is 16 amino acids. CDR3 in DNA: TGTGCCAGCAGCTGGCCCCAGGGTTCTGGGGCTTACGAGCAGTACTTC. Its translation: CASSWPQGSGAYEQYF.

This clonotype was detected only a few times. The rearrangement links TRBV6-5 to TRBJ1-2, with 8 bases fitting TRBD1. J was trimmed by 7 bases and V by 7 bases; bases with no gene match: 5. CDR1 and CDR2 (germline): MNHEY, SVGAGI. The CDR3 extends over 12 amino acids. CDR3 region: CASTRTGPGYTF. CDR3 DNA sequence: TGTGCCAGCACTCGGACAGGGCCTGGCTACACCTTC.

V is TRBV7-9 and J is TRBJ1-1; 8 bases are shared with TRBD1. The CDR3 extends over 17 amino acids. The V gene end was trimmed by 1 base and the J gene end by 1 base; junction bases not matched to a gene: 8. Germline CDR1 is SEHNR and CDR2 is FQNEAQ (reference sequence). CDR3 DNA sequence: TGTGCCAGCAGCTTAGTAGGGGCCGGGACAGGGAACACTGAAGCTTTCTTT. It translates to CASSLVGAGTGNTEAFF.